What follows is one T cell receptor (beta chain) and its context. These data are taken from a study of cytomegalovirus exposure and HLA in healthy donors. The PCR was carried out with 60 Vbeta primers and 13 Jbeta primers. Profiling relied on immunoSEQ multiplex PCR, and the TCRdb table lists in-frame clones only, not all of them. The table has roughly 240,000 clones, more than 70% seen once. Trimming left V 0 bases short and J 4 bases short, with 9 bases between. Germline assignment: CDR1 SEHNR and CDR2 FQNEAQ (reference sequence). The CDR3 has 14 residues. The receptor comes from a boy between 10 and 17 years old in good health and CMV-seronegative. V and J are TRBV7-9 and TRBJ1-2; TRBD1 might be the D (5 bases). What was sequenced was PBMCs. CDR3 sequence reads: CASSLALGGYGYTF. The CDR3 DNA sequence: TGTGCCAGCAGCTTAGCGCTCGGGGGCTATGGCTACACCTTC.